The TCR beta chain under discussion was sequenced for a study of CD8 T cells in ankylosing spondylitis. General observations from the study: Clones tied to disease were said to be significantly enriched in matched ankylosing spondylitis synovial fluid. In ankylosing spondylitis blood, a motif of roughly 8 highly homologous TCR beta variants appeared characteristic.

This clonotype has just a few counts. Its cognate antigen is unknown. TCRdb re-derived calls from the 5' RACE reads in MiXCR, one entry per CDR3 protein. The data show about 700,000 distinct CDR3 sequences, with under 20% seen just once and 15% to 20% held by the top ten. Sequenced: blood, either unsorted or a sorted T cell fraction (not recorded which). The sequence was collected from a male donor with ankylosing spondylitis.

This CDR3 is CASSQVAGSDEQYF. The CDR3 DNA follows: TGCGCCAGCAGCCAAGTTGCCGGGAGTGACGAGCAGTACTTC. The rearrangement uses TRBV4-1 and TRBJ2-7, with a tentative D call TRBD2 (6 bases). V was shortened by 1 base and J by 5 bases, with 12 bases between the two germline ends. Per germline, CDR1 MGHRA and CDR2 YSYEKL. This CDR3 is built from 14 residues.